The present T cell receptor (beta chain) was sequenced within a study of cytomegalovirus exposure and HLA in healthy donors. Germline values: CDR1 SGHTA, CDR2 FQGNSA. Germline trimming cut 5 bases from V and 9 bases from J; bases unmatched to any gene: 8. This CDR3 comprises 15 residues. PCR amplification relied on 60 Vbeta primers (plus 13 Jbeta primers). Profiling relied on immunoSEQ multiplex PCR, and the TCRdb table lists in-frame clones only, not all of them. The table includes around 100,000 clones, 79% detected once. The clonotype originates from a woman aged 40 to 50 in good health and CMV-seronegative. Source material: PBMCs. This rearrangement joins TRBV7-2 to TRBJ1-6, with TRBD1 identical over 9 bases. The CDR3 nucleotides read TGTGCCAGCAGCAGCAGGACAGGGGAAGGTTCACCCCTCCACTTT. Its translation: CASSSRTGEGSPLHF.